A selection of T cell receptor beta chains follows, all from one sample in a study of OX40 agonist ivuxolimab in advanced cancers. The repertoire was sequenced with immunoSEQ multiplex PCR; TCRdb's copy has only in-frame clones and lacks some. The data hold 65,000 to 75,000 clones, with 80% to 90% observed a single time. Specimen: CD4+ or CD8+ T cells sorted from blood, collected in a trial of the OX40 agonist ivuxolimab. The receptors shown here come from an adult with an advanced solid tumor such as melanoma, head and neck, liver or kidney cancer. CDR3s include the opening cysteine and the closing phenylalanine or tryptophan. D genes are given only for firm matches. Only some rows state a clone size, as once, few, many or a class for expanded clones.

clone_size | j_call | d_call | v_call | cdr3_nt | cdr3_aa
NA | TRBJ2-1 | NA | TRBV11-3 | TGTGCCAGCAGCTTAGGTAGCGGACCTTACAATGAGCAGTTCTTC | CASSLGSGPYNEQFF
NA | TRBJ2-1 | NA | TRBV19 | TGTGCCAGTAGTATCTGGGAGAGCTCCTACAATGAGCAGTTCTTC | CASSIWESSYNEQFF
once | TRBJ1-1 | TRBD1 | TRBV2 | TGTGCCAGCCGGACAGGGGAGAAAACTGAAGCTTTCTTT | CASRTGEKTEAFF
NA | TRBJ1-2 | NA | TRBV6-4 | TGTGCCAGCAGACCTGAGGGACGACCGGGCAACTATGGCTACACCTTC | CASRPEGRPGNYGYTF
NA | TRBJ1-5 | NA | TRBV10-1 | TGCGCCAGTTCGGAGGGGGTCGGTCAGCCCCAGCATTTT | CASSEGVGQPQHF
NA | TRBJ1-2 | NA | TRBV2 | TGTGCCAGCATAGGGAGGGATGTGTACACCTTC | CASIGRDVYTF
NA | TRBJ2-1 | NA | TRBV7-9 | TGTGCCAGCAGAGGAGTTCAGAAGAAGGATGAGCAGTTCTTC | CASRGVQKKDEQFF
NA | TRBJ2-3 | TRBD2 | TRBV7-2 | TGTGCCAGCAGTTTCCAGCCAGCGGGAGGGACAGATACGCAGTATTTT | CASSFQPAGGTDTQYF
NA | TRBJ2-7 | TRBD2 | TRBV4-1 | TGCGCCAGCAGCCAAATAGGGGCGGGAGGCTCCGGGGGGCAGTACTTC | CASSQIGAGGSGGQYF
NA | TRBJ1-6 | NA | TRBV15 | TGTGCCACCAGCAGATTTGGGTCCCTCTCCTATAATTCACCCCTCCACTTT | CATSRFGSLSYNSPLHF
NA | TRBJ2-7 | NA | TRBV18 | TGTGCCAGCTCACCAACGTTGGAATCGGACGAGCAGTACTTC | CASSPTLESDEQYF
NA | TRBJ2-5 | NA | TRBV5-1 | TGCGCCAGCAGACAAGGGGGGTACCAAGAGACCCAGTACTTC | CASRQGGYQETQYF
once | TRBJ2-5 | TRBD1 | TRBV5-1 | TGCGCCAGCAGCTTTGGGACAGGCGAAGAGACCCAGTACTTC | CASSFGTGEETQYF
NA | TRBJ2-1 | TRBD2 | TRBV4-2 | TGTGCCAGCAGCCAAGTTAGCGGGAGGGCCCGTGAGCAGTTCTTC | CASSQVSGRAREQFF
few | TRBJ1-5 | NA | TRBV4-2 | TGTGCCAGCAGCCCCGGGACATCCAATGTGCCCCAGCATTTT | CASSPGTSNVPQHF
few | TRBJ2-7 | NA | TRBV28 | TGTGCCAGCAGTTTTCAAGGGGGGTCGGTCCGCGAGCAGTACTTC | CASSFQGGSVREQYF
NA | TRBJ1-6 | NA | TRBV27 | TGTGCCAGCAGATGGGCCCATCTGGATTCACCCCTCCACTTT | CASRWAHLDSPLHF
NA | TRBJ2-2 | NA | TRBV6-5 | TGTGCCAGCAGTTACAGAGGGAACACCGGGGAGCTGTTTTTT | CASSYRGNTGELFF
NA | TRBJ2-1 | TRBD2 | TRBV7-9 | TGTGCCAGCAGGTTAGCGGGAGGATCTCACAATGAGCAGTTCTTC | CASRLAGGSHNEQFF
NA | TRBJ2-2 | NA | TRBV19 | TGTGCCAGTAGTACGAACCCCCCTGCCTGGGCGAACACCGGGGAGCTGTTTTTT | CASSTNPPAWANTGELFF
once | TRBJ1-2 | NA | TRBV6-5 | TGTGCCAGCAGTTACTCCCACAATCCTTCCTATGGCTACACCTTC | CASSYSHNPSYGYTF
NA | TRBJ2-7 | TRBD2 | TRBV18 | TGTGCCAGCTCCCAGACTAGCGGAGACTACGAGCAGTACTTC | CASSQTSGDYEQYF
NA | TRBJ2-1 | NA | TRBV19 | TGTGCCAGTAGTATAGCCAACCAGGGGGGGGGCTACAATGAGCAGTTCTTC | CASSIANQGGGYNEQFF
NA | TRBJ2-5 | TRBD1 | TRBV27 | TGTGCCAGCACCAGGACAGGCCAGCAAGAGACCCAGTACTTC | CASTRTGQQETQYF
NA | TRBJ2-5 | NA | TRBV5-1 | TGCGCCAGCAGCTTGTATGCCAGGGCGTATGAGACCCAGTACTTC | CASSLYARAYETQYF
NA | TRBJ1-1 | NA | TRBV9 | TGTGCCAGCAGCTCTTCTCTCTTGAACACTGAAGCTTTCTTT | CASSSSLLNTEAFF
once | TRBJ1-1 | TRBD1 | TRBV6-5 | TGTGCCAGCAGTTATGGGACAGGGGTCGTGGACACTGAAGCTTTCTTT | CASSYGTGVVDTEAFF
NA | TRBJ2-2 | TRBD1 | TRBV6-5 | TGTGCCAGCAGTGAATACAGGGGCACCGGGGAGCTGTTTTTT | CASSEYRGTGELFF
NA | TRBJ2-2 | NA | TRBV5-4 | TGTGCCAGCAGCTTCACGGGCAGGGTTGACGGGGAGCTGTTTTTT | CASSFTGRVDGELFF
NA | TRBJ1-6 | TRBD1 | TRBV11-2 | TGTGCCAGCAGCTTAGGACCCCTCGACAGGGGGCTAAAGGACTCACCCCTCCACTTT | CASSLGPLDRGLKDSPLHF
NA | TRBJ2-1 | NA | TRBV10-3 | TGTGCCATCAGTGCTAGAGATGAGCAGTTCTTC | CAISARDEQFF
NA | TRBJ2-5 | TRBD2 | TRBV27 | TGTGCCAGCAGTAGACAGACTAGCGGGAGTTTAGGTTCCCAGTACTTC | CASSRQTSGSLGSQYF
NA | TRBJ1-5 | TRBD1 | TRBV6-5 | TGTGCCAGCCAAGACAGGGCCTATAGCAATCAGCCCCAGCATTTT | CASQDRAYSNQPQHF
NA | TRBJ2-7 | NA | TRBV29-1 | TGCAGCTCCGGAGACCATCACGAGCAGTACTTC | CSSGDHHEQYF
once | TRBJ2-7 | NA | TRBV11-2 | TGTGCCAGCAGCTTCACAGGCGGGGAGCCATACGAGCAGTACTTC | CASSFTGGEPYEQYF
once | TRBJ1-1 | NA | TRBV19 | TGTGCCAGTAGTGACAGATTGAACACTGAAGCTTTCTTT | CASSDRLNTEAFF
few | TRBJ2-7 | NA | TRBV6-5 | TGTGCCAGCAGTTACTCGTCGCAGGGCAGGCACGAGCAGTACTTC | CASSYSSQGRHEQYF
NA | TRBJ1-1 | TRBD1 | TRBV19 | TGTGCCAGTAGTACTCCAGGGGGTGGGACTGAAGCTTTCTTT | CASSTPGGGTEAFF
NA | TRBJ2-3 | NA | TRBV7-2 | TGTGCCAGCTGCTATAGGGGGGAAAGCACAGATACGCAGTATTTT | CASCYRGESTDTQYF
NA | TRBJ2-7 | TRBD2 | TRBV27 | TGTGCCAGCAGTTTTACTAGCGGCTACGAGCAGTACTTC | CASSFTSGYEQYF
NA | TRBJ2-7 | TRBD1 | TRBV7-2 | TGTGCCAGCAGCAAGGACAGGGGAGCATCCTACGAGCAGTACTTC | CASSKDRGASYEQYF
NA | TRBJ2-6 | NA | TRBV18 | TGTGCCAGCTCACCTATGAAGAGCTCTGGGGCCAACGTCCTGACTTTC | CASSPMKSSGANVLTF
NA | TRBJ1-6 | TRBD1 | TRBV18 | TGTGCCAGCTCGGAGACAGGGGCCTATAATTCACCCCTCCACTTT | CASSETGAYNSPLHF
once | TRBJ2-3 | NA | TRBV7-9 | TGTGCCAGCAGACCTAGCACAGATACGCAGTATTTT | CASRPSTDTQYF